This TCR beta chain was sequenced for a study of T cells in Graves' hyperthyroidism and ophthalmopathy. Study overall: Peripheral blood sampling occurred at initial diagnosis, before any treatment.

This clonotype was observed a few times. TCR beta CDR3 regions were amplified from RNA transcripts. First-round RT-PCR of the TCR CDR3 relied on the HTBI primer set. TCRdb independently ran MiXCR on the multiplex PCR reads; one entry per CDR3 protein. The data hold about 300,000 distinct CDR3 sequences, with less than 20% observed a single time. Ophthalmopathy in the patients scored at least 3 on Clinical Activity Score and at least 4 on NOSPECS grade, lasting under 3 months. Investigators excluded patients with uncontrolled infection, other autoimmune disease, pregnancy or lactation. Extraction of PBMCs used 9 to 10 ml of fresh peripheral blood. The receptor was isolated from a man between 45 and 60 years old with Graves' ophthalmopathy. The sample comprised blood.

The CDR3 DNA sequence: TGCGCCAGCAGCCAAGTCCAAACGAGCTATACGCAGTATTTT. Residues: CASSQVQTSYTQYF. V and J are TRBV4-1 and TRBJ2-3; no clear D. The V end was cut by 1 base, the J end by 7 bases, with 12 bases between. This CDR3 comprises 14 residues. Germline-derived CDR1 and CDR2 are MGHRA and YSYEKL.